This entry lists 21 T cell receptor beta chains sequenced from one sample in a study of cytomegalovirus exposure and HLA in healthy donors. PCR involved 60 Vbeta and 13 Jbeta primers. TCRdb keeps only in-frame clones here, not all; method: immunoSEQ multiplex PCR. The sample records under 200,000 clones, roughly 79% being singletons. Sequences were obtained from PBMCs. The receptors here all came from a woman in her forties or fifties in good health and CMV-seronegative.

The gene calls are TRBV2 and TRBJ2-3, with 10 bases aligning to TRBD2. The ends lost 4 bases at V and 3 bases at J; junction bases unmatched: 10. Germline CDR1 reads SNHLY; CDR2 reads FYNNEI. CDR3 size: 17 residues. The chain's CDR3 is CASSVPASGGVTDTQYF. DNA for the CDR3: TGTGCCAGCAGTGTTCCGGCGAGCGGGGGGGTAACAGATACGCAGTATTTT.

The count of this clone is one. J is TRBJ2-7 and V is TRBV5-6; 9 nucleotides align to TRBD1. Germline-derived CDR1 and CDR2 are SGHDT and YYEEEE. The J segment lost 2 bases and the V segment lost 0 bases, leaving 6 bases of the junction unmatched. This CDR3 has 16 amino acids. The CDR3 protein is CASSLGWGQGPYEQYF. In nucleotides, the CDR3 is TGTGCCAGCAGCTTGGGGTGGGGACAGGGACCCTACGAGCAGTACTTC.

This clone was picked up a small number of times. The chain combines TRBV7-9 with TRBJ2-7; D is possibly TRBD2 (5 bases). The V gene lost 5 bases and the J gene lost 3 bases, with 17 bases spanning the gap. Germline V gene sequence: CDR1 SEHNR, CDR2 FQNEAQ (reference sequence). CDR3 length equals 15 residues. The CDR3: CASSPSFRGDYEQYF. The DNA for the CDR3 is TGTGCCAGCAGCCCTAGCTTCAGAGGCGACTACGAGCAGTACTTC.

The rearrangement joins TRBV30 to TRBJ1-6; 9 bases match TRBD1. This CDR3 has 16 amino acids. With V trimmed by 2 bases and J by 6 bases, 8 bases remained unmatched. The germline V gene encodes CDR1 GTSNPN and CDR2 SVGIG (reference sequence). CDR3 DNA: TGTGCCTGGAGTATCCCCGAGACAGGGGGTAATTCACCCCTCCACTTT. Translated, it gives CAWSIPETGGNSPLHF.

This clone was observed once. The chain carries TRBV12-5 and TRBJ1-1; D gene uncertain. CDR1 LGHNT and CDR2 FRNRAP come from the germline V gene. The length of the CDR3 is 14 residues. V was cut by 5 bases and J by 9 bases, with 19 bases left in between. The CDR3 is CASGHRQAPAQAFF. The CDR3 DNA sequence: TGTGCTAGTGGTCACCGACAAGCCCCGGCCCAAGCTTTCTTT.

This clone was seen a single time. The chain joins TRBV7-2 to TRBJ1-1; 9 nucleotides align to TRBD1. Losses at the gene ends were 4 bases for V and 3 bases for J; bases not matched to a gene: 12. Germline V gene sequence: CDR1 SGHTA, CDR2 FQGNSA. The CDR3 runs 17 residues. The CDR3 region is CASSSPQGAPRDTEAFF. The CDR3 region has the DNA TGTGCCAGCAGCTCGCCACAGGGGGCCCCGCGGGACACTGAAGCTTTCTTT.

This clone has only one observation. The genes are TRBV19 and TRBJ1-1; D may be TRBD1 (5 bases). The CDR3 is 15 residues long. Germline lookup yields CDR1 LNHDA and CDR2 SQIVND (reference sequence). Trimming took 7 bases from V and 6 from J, leaving 21 bases between them. CDR3 in DNA: TGTGCCAGTACCAATCGGGGGGGTGTGCGGGCTGAAGCTTTCTTT. This sequence encodes CASTNRGGVRAEAFF.

V usage is TRBV5-1 and J usage is TRBJ1-5; tentative D call: TRBD1 (6 bases). V was clipped by 1 base and J by 7 bases, with 12 bases between them. Germline values: CDR1 SGHRS, CDR2 YFSETQ. This CDR3 has 14 amino acids. The chain's CDR3 is CASSLTGSEQPQHF. Here the CDR3 DNA reads TGCGCCAGCAGCTTGACAGGGAGTGAACAGCCCCAGCATTTT.

The chain carries TRBV7-6 and TRBJ2-1; D gene uncertain. The germline gives CDR1 SGHVS, CDR2 FNYEAQ. This CDR3 spans 13 amino acids. Trimming removed 5 bases from V and 6 bases from J, with 11 bases in between. CDR3 sequence (DNA): TGTGCCAGCAGCGGGCCTTTTCGCAATGAGCAGTTCTTC. The encoded protein is CASSGPFRNEQFF.

The chain uses TRBV10-2 and TRBJ2-2; possibly TRBD1 for D (6 bases). The CDR3 is made up of 13 amino acids. Germline CDR1 WSHSY, CDR2 SAAADI. V lost 6 bases and J lost 4, with 9 bases in between. The CDR3 DNA reads TGCGCCAGCAGCGGACAGAGCACCGGGGAGCTGTTTTTT. Residues: CASSGQSTGELFF.

This clone was recorded only once. This chain joins TRBV29-1 and TRBJ1-1, with TRBD1 matching 11 bases. CDR3 length: 13 residues. V dropped 7 bases and J dropped 2; count of bases not matched to a gene: 3. CDR1 is SQVTM and CDR2 is ANQGSEA in the germline V gene. CDR3 in DNA: TGCAGCGCAGGGACAGGGGGAAACACTGAAGCTTTCTTT. Translating it yields CSAGTGGNTEAFF.

The rearrangement uses TRBV29-1 and TRBJ1-2; D is ambiguous. The germline V and J ends were trimmed by 4 bases and 4 bases, with 10 bases remaining between them. Looked up from germline, CDR1 is SQVTM and CDR2 is ANQGSEA. The CDR3 consists of 12 residues. The CDR3 DNA reads as TGCAGCGTTGTCGAGGGCCCCTATGGCTACACCTTC. Its translation is CSVVEGPYGYTF.

V and J are TRBV15 and TRBJ2-7; 7 positions agree with TRBD1. Germline loops: CDR1 LNHNV, CDR2 YYDKDF (reference sequence). V shed 6 bases, J shed 5 bases, and the junction held 13 bases outside the gene matches. This CDR3 contains 15 residues. CDR3 sequence (DNA): TGTGCCACCAGGGGTTATACAGGGGTTCTCGACGAGCAGTACTTC. It yields the protein CATRGYTGVLDEQYF. The whole variable domain, filled in from reference TRBV15 and TRBJ2-7, reads DAMVIQNPRYQVTQFGKPVTLSCSQTLNHNVMYWYQQKSSQAPKLLFHYYDKDFNNEADTPDNFQSRRPNTSFCFLDIRSPGLGDTAMYLCATRGYTGVLDEQYFGPGTRLTVT.

V and J are TRBV19 and TRBJ1-1, with D unclear. The V and J ends lost 4 bases and 1 base respectively, with 7 bases between them. CDR1 LNHDA and CDR2 SQIVND come from the germline V gene (reference sequence). CDR3 size: 13 residues. CDR3 DNA: TGTGCCAGTAGTACACAACGGAACACTGAAGCTTTCTTT. It is translated as CASSTQRNTEAFF.

The gene calls are TRBV15 and TRBJ2-7, with unresolved D. The CDR3 extends over 15 amino acids. Germline-derived CDR1 and CDR2 are LNHNV and YYDKDF (reference sequence). V was clipped by 3 bases and J by 3 bases, with 15 bases between them. The CDR3 nucleotides read TGTGCCACCAGCAGCGGAACGTATCTAGGCTACGAGCAGTACTTC. Its translation: CATSSGTYLGYEQYF.

This clone was counted only a few times. The chain employs TRBV5-4 and TRBJ2-7, with TRBD2 matching over 12 bases. The V segment lost 4 bases and the J segment 6 bases; nucleotides outside the gene matches: 8. Germline values: CDR1 SGHNT, CDR2 YYREEE (reference sequence). This CDR3 is 15 amino acids long. The CDR3 DNA reads TGTGCCAGCAGCAGTCTAGCGGGAGGGTCCGGCGAGCAGTACTTC. This codes for CASSSLAGGSGEQYF.

In the case of this clone: Compared with germline, one end of the junction differs, possibly owing to a read error. V and J are TRBV7-9 and TRBJ1-2, with unresolved D. CDR1 and CDR2 (germline): SEHNR, FQNEAQ (reference sequence). The CDR3 is made up of 15 amino acids. The CDR3 coding sequence is TGTTCCAGCAGCCGAAGCCTCGTGGAGATCTATGGCTACACCTTC. It encodes CSSSRSLVEIYGYTF.

The rearrangement uses TRBV11-2 and TRBJ1-6, with TRBD1 matching over 7 bases. The V gene end was trimmed by 5 bases and the J gene end by 4 bases; junction bases not matched to a gene: 8. Germline-derived CDR1 and CDR2 are SGHAT and FQNNGV. CDR3 size: 16 residues. CDR3 protein: CASSPTAGQYNSPLHF. Written as DNA, the CDR3 is TGTGCCAGCAGCCCCACTGCGGGACAGTATAATTCACCCCTCCACTTT. Together with reference TRBV11-2 and TRBJ1-6, the CDR3 gives the full variable domain: EAGVAQSPRYKIIEKRQSVAFWCNPISGHATLYWYQQILGQGPKLLIQFQNNGVVDDSQLPKDRFSAERLKGVDSTLKIQPAKLEDSAVYLCASSPTAGQYNSPLHFGNGTRLTVT.

This chain uses TRBV6-7 with TRBJ1-4, with a weak D call TRBD1 (5 bases). TRBV6-7 is an ORF, and what it does is uncertain. V shed 1 base and J shed 8 bases, with 11 bases lying between them. The CDR3 runs to 14 residues. The CDR3 sequence is CASSYFQGWEKLFF. CDR3 nucleotide sequence: TGTGCCAGCAGTTACTTCCAGGGTTGGGAAAAACTGTTTTTT.

The J gene is TRBJ1-5, the V gene TRBV18; D gene unclear. Trimming left V 3 bases short and J 11 bases short, with 11 bases between. The CDR3 is made up of 12 amino acids. Germline lookup yields CDR1 KGHSH and CDR2 LQKENI. The DNA for the CDR3 is TGTGCCAGCTCACCCGGAGGGTGGACCCAGCATTTT. As protein: CASSPGGWTQHF.

The V and J genes are TRBV9 and TRBJ1-2, with a possible D match to TRBD1 (6 bases). This CDR3 contains 16 residues. V was shortened by 0 bases and J by 4 bases, with 16 bases between the two germline ends. Germline V gene sequence: CDR1 SGDLS, CDR2 YYNGEE. CDR3 amino acids: CASSVADKTGPYGYTF. The DNA of the CDR3 is TGTGCCAGCAGCGTAGCCGACAAAACAGGGCCCTATGGCTACACCTTC.